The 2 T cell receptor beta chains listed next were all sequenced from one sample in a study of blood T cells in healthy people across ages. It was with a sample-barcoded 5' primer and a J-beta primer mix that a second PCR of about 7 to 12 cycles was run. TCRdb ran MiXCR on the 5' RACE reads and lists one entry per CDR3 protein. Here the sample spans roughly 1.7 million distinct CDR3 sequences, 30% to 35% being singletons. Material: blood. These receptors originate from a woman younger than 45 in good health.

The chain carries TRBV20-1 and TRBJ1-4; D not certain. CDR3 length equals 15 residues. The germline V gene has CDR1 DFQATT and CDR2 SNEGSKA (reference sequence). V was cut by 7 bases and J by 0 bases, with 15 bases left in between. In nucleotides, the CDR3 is TGCAGTGTTCCAAAATCCGGGGCAACTAATGAAAAACTGTTTTTT. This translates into CSVPKSGATNEKLFF.

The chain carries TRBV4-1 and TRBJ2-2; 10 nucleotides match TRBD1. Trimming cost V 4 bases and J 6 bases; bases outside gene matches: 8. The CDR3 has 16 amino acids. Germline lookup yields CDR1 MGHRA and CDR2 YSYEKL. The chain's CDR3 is CASSPPGQGSSGELFF. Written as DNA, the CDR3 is TGCGCCAGCAGCCCACCGGGACAGGGGTCGTCCGGGGAGCTGTTTTTT.